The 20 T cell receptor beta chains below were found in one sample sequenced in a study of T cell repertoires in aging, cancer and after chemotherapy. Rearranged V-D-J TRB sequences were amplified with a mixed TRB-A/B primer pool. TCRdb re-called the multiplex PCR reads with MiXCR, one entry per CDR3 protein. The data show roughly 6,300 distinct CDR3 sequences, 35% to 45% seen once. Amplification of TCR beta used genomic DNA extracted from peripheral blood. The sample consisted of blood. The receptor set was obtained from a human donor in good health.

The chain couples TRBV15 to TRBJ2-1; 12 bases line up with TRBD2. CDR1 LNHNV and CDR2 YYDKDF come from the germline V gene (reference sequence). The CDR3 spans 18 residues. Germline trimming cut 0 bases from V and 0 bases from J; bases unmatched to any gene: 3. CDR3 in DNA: TGTGCCACCAGCAGAGAGATACTAGCGGGAGGCTCCTACAATGAGCAGTTCTTC. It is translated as CATSREILAGGSYNEQFF.

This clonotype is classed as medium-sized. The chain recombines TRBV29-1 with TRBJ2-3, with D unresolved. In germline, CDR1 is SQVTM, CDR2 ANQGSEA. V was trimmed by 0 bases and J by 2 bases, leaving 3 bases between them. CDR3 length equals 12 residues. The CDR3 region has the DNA TGCAGCGTTGAAGAGGACACAGATACGCAGTATTTT. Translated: CSVEEDTDTQYF.

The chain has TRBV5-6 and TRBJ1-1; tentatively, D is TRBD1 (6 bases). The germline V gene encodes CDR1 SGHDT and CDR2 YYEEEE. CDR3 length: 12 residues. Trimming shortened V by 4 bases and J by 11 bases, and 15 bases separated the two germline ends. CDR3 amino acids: CASSLRGAEAFF. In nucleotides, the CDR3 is TGTGCCAGCAGCCTCCGGGGGGCGGAGGCTTTCTTT.

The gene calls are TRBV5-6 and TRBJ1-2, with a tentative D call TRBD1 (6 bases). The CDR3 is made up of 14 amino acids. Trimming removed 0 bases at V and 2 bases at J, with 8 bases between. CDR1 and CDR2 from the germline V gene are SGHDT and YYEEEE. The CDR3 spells CASSLDQGNYGYTF. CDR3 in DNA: TGTGCCAGCAGCTTGGATCAGGGGAACTATGGCTACACCTTC.

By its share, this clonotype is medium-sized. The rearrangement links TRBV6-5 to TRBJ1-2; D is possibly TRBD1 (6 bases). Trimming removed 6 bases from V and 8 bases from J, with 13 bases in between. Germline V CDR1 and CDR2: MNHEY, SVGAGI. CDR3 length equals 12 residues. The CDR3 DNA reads TGTGCCAGCAGATCCGGGGGCTTAGGCTACACCTTC. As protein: CASRSGGLGYTF.

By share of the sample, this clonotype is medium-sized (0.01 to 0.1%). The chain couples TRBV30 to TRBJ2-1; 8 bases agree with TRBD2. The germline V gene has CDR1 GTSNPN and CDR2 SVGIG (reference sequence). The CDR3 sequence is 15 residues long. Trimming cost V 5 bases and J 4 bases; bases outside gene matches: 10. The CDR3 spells CAWSIRTSSYNEQFF. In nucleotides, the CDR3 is TGTGCCTGGTCGATCCGGACTAGCAGTTACAATGAGCAGTTCTTC.

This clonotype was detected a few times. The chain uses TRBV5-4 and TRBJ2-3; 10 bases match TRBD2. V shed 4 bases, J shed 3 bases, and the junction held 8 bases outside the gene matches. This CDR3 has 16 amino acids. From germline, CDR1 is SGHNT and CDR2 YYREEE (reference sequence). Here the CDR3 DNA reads TGTGCCAGCAGCCGCAGGACTAGCGGATTGACAGATACGCAGTATTTT. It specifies CASSRRTSGLTDTQYF.

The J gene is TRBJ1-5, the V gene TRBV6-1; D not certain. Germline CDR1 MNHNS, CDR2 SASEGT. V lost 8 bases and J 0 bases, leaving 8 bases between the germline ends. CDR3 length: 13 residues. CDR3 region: CASGRDSNQPQHF. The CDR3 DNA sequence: TGTGCCAGCGGGCGGGATAGCAATCAGCCCCAGCATTTT.

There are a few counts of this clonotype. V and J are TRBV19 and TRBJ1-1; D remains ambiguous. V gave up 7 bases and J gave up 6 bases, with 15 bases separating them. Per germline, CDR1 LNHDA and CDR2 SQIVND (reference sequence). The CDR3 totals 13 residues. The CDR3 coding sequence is TGTGCCAGTAAGTACGTACGGAATTCTGAAGCTTTCTTT. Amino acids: CASKYVRNSEAFF.

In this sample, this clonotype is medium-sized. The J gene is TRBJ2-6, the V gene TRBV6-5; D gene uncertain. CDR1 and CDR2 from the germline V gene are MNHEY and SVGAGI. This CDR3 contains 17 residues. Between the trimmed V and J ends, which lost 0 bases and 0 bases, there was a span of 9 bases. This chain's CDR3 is CASSYSAFGSGANVLTF. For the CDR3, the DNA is TGTGCCAGCAGTTACTCTGCTTTCGGCTCTGGGGCCAACGTCCTGACTTTC.

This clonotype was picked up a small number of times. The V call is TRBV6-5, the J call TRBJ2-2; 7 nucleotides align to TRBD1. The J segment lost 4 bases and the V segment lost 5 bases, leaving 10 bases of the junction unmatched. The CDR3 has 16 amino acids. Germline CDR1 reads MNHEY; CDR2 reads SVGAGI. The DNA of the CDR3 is TGTGCCAGCAGTCCACGCAACAGGGGTGGCACCGGGGAGCTGTTTTTT. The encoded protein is CASSPRNRGGTGELFF.

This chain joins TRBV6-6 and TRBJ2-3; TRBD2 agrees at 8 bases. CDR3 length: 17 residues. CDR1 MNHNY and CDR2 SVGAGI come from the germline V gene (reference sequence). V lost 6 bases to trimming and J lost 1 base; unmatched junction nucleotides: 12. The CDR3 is CASRDPTSGLGTDTQYF. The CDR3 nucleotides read TGTGCCAGCAGAGACCCCACTAGCGGCCTAGGCACAGATACGCAGTATTTT.

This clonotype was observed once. CDR3: CASSIGGTLGAYEQYV. The CDR3 nucleotides are TGTGCCAGTAGTATAGGCGGGACGTTGGGGGCCTACGAGCAGTACGTC. V is TRBV19 and J is TRBJ2-7; possibly TRBD2 for D (6 bases). This CDR3 has 16 residues. Germline assignment: CDR1 LNHDA and CDR2 SQIVND (reference sequence). V was clipped by 1 base and J by 2 bases, with 15 bases between them.

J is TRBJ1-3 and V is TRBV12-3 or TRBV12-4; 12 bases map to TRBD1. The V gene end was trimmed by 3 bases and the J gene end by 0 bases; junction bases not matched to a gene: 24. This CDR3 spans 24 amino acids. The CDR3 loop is CASSFLRGQGAIIVERGSGNTIYF. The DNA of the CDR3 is TGTGCCAGCAGTTTTCTGCGGGGACAGGGGGCAATAATCGTGGAGAGGGGCTCTGGAAACACCATATATTTT.

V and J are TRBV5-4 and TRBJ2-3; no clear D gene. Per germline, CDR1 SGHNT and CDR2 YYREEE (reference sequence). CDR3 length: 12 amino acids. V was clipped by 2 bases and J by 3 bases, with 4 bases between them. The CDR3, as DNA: TGTGCCAGCAGCTTCCAAACAGATACGCAGTATTTT. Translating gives CASSFQTDTQYF.

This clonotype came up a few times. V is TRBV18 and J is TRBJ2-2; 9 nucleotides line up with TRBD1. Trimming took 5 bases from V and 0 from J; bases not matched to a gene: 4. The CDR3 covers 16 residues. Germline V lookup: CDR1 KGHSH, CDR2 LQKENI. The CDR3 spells CASSARQGANTGELFF. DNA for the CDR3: TGTGCCAGCTCAGCCAGACAGGGGGCGAACACCGGGGAGCTGTTTTTT.

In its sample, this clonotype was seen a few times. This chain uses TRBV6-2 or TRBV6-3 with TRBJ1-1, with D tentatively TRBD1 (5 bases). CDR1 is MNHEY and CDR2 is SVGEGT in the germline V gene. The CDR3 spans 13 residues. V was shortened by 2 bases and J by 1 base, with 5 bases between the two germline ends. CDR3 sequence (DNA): TGTGCCAGCAGTTACGGGGGGAACACTGAAGCTTTCTTT. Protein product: CASSYGGNTEAFF.

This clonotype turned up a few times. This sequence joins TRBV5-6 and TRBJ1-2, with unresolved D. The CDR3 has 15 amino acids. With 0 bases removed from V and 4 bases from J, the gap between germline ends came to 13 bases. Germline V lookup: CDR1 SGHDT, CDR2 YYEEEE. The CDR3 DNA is TGTGCCAGCAGCTTGGCGGGGTTGGTTGGCTATGGCTACACCTTC. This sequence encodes CASSLAGLVGYGYTF.

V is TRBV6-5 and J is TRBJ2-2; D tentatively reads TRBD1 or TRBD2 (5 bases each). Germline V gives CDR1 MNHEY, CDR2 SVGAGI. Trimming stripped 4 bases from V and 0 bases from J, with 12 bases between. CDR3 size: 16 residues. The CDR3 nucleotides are TGTGCCAGCAGTTGGAGGCAGGGACCGAACACCGGGGAGCTGTTTTTT. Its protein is CASSWRQGPNTGELFF.

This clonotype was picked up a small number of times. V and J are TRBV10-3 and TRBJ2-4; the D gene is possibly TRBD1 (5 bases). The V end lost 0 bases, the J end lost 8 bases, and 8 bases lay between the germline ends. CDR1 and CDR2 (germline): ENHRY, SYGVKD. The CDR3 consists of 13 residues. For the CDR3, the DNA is TGTGCCATCAGTGAGTCCCAGACAGACATTCAGTACTTC. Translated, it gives CAISESQTDIQYF.